The 26 T cell receptor beta chains in this list originate from one sample, sequenced in a study of CD8 T cells in ankylosing spondylitis. General observations from the study: Typical of ankylosing spondylitis blood, it appeared, was a TCR beta motif of eight highly homologous variants.

Their recognized antigens are unknown. In TCRdb, the 5' RACE reads were re-called with MiXCR into one record per CDR3 protein. The sample records some 700,000 distinct CDR3 sequences, over 15% being singletons. Sequencing input: blood, either unsorted or a sorted T cell fraction (not recorded which). The receptor source for this set is a male donor with ankylosing spondylitis.

This clonotype has only a few counts. The chain uses TRBV15 and TRBJ2-1; D unclear. CDR1 is LNHNV and CDR2 is YYDKDF in the germline V gene (reference sequence). The CDR3 is made up of 11 amino acids. Between the trimmed V and J ends, which lost 1 base and 13 bases, there was a span of 8 bases. In nucleotides, the CDR3 is TGTGCCACCAGCAGAGGTCTCAATCAGTTCTTC. The encoded protein is CATSRGLNQFF.

The J gene is TRBJ1-1, the V gene TRBV7-9; D is undetermined. The germline V gene encodes CDR1 SEHNR and CDR2 FQNEAQ (reference sequence). The CDR3 consists of 16 residues. V was cut by 7 bases and J by 1 base, with 19 bases left in between. The CDR3 sequence: CASNFRASETNTEAFF. The CDR3 bases are TGTGCCAGCAATTTCCGGGCGTCAGAAACGAACACTGAAGCTTTCTTT. Complete variable domain (other parts from reference TRBV7-9 and TRBJ1-1): DTGVSQNPRHKITKRGQNVTFRCDPISEHNRLYWYRQTLGQGPEFLTYFQNEAQLEKSRLLSDRFSAERPKGSFSTLEIQRTEQGDSAMYLCASNFRASETNTEAFFGQGTRLTVV.

This clonotype was detected a few times. The chain is built from TRBV7-8 and TRBJ2-7; TRBD2 matches at 7 bases. CDR1 is SGHVS and CDR2 is FQNEAQ in the germline V gene. V lost 8 bases and J lost 4; bases outside the gene matches: 8. This CDR3 has 13 residues. The CDR3 nucleotides are TGTGCCAGCCGCCCTCGGGGGGATTACGAGCAGTACTTC. Translating gives CASRPRGDYEQYF.

This clonotype was found a few times. The CDR3 DNA sequence: TGCGCCAGCAGCTTGGAGGCGGGGGCGGTCGGCACAGATACGCAGTATTTT. Translated: CASSLEAGAVGTDTQYF. V usage is TRBV5-1 and J usage is TRBJ2-3; D may be TRBD2 (7 bases). CDR3 length equals 17 residues. The ends were cut back, 0 bases at V and 1 base at J, with 15 bases in the middle. Germline V gene lookup returns CDR1 SGHRS and CDR2 YFSETQ.

The chain recombines TRBV4-1 with TRBJ2-5; no firm D call. This CDR3 has 14 amino acids. CDR1 is MGHRA and CDR2 is YSYEKL in the germline V gene. The V end was cut by 1 base, the J end by 0 bases, with 6 bases between. CDR3 coding DNA: TGCGCCAGCAGCCAAGCCACGTACCAAGAGACCCAGTACTTC. Its protein product is CASSQATYQETQYF.

This clonotype was counted only a few times. CDR3 region: CASSDRASSYEQYF. The CDR3 coding sequence is TGCGCCAGCAGCGACCGGGCCTCCTCCTACGAGCAGTACTTC. The chain couples TRBV4-1 to TRBJ2-7; D is unresolved. Trimming removed 5 bases at V and 0 bases at J, with 11 bases between. Germline CDR1 MGHRA, CDR2 YSYEKL. The CDR3 runs 14 residues.

This clonotype was seen more than once but under ten times. This chain joins TRBV6-5 and TRBJ2-5; the D gene could be TRBD1 or TRBD2 (5 bases each). V dropped 2 bases and J dropped 2 bases, with 21 bases sitting between them. The germline V gene encodes CDR1 MNHEY and CDR2 SVGAGI. This CDR3 is 18 amino acids long. As DNA, the CDR3 is TGTGCCAGCAGTTACCACCCGAGGGGCCGAGGGCCACAAGAGACCCAGTACTTC. This sequence encodes CASSYHPRGRGPQETQYF.

This clonotype came up a few times. This chain connects TRBV12-3 or TRBV12-4 to TRBJ1-6; 8 bases are shared with TRBD1. The CDR3 loop spans 15 amino acids. J gave up 10 bases and V 2 bases, and 7 bases lay outside the gene matches. The CDR3 DNA reads as TGTGCCAGCAGTTTACAGGGGGCTGCAGGCTCACCCCTCCACTTT. It codes for CASSLQGAAGSPLHF.

V is TRBV20-1 and J is TRBJ2-1; no reliable D call. The germline CDR1 and CDR2 sequences are DFQATT and SNEGSKA (reference sequence). CDR3 length: 14 residues. Trimming shortened V by 1 base and J by 6 bases, and 13 bases separated the two germline ends. This CDR3 is CSARALRRPNEQFF. The CDR3 nucleotides read TGCAGTGCTAGAGCCCTGCGAAGGCCCAATGAGCAGTTCTTC.

The chain carries TRBV12-3 or TRBV12-4 and TRBJ1-4; 7 positions agree with TRBD1. V gave up 5 bases and J gave up 5 bases; unmatched junction bases: 8. This CDR3 has 15 residues. In DNA form, the CDR3 reads TGTGCCAGCAGTCTCAGACAGGGACCAAATGAAAAACTGTTTTTT. This codes for CASSLRQGPNEKLFF.

The rearrangement links TRBV7-9 to TRBJ2-3; tentative D call: TRBD1 (6 bases). The CDR3 is 17 residues long. Germline V lookup: CDR1 SEHNR, CDR2 FQNEAQ (reference sequence). Trimming removed 5 bases from V and 2 bases from J, with 20 bases in between. CDR3 nucleotide sequence: TGTGCCAGCAGCAGACAAACAGGGAAGGGGGACACAGATACGCAGTATTTT. Its translation: CASSRQTGKGDTDTQYF.

The chain is built from TRBV5-5 and TRBJ1-1, with D possibly matching TRBD1 (6 bases). Trimming cost V 0 bases and J 7 bases, with 16 bases left between them. The CDR3 has 15 residues. In germline, CDR1 is SGHKS, CDR2 YYEKEE (reference sequence). The CDR3 sequence: CASSLVASGAIEAFF. CDR3 DNA sequence: TGTGCCAGCAGCTTGGTCGCGTCAGGGGCAATTGAAGCTTTCTTT.

This clonotype has just a few counts. The chain combines TRBV11-2 with TRBJ2-3; TRBD2 agrees at 8 bases. CDR1 is SGHAT, CDR2 FQNNGV, per germline. CDR3 size: 16 residues. J lost 6 bases, V lost 1 base, and 9 bases had no gene match. CDR3 coding DNA: TGTGCCAGCAGCTTAGGTGGAGCGGGGGTTAGGGATACGCAGTATTTT. This translates into CASSLGGAGVRDTQYF.

This sequence joins TRBV6-2 or TRBV6-3 and TRBJ2-7; a weak D match, TRBD1 (5 bases). The CDR3 covers 13 residues. Trimming shortened V by 7 bases and J by 3 bases, and 13 bases separated the two germline ends. Looked up from germline, CDR1 is MNHEY and CDR2 is SVGEGT. The chain's CDR3 is CASTGAARYEQYF. CDR3 nucleotide sequence: TGTGCCAGCACTGGGGCGGCCCGCTACGAGCAGTACTTC.

The J gene is TRBJ2-1, the V gene TRBV7-2, with D possibly matching TRBD1 (6 bases). The CDR3 totals 16 residues. Germline CDR1 is SGHTA and CDR2 is FQGNSA. V was clipped by 5 bases and J by 5 bases, with 19 bases between them. The CDR3 spells CASSPGTRGFHNEQFF. In DNA form, the CDR3 reads TGTGCCAGCAGCCCAGGGACAAGGGGCTTTCACAATGAGCAGTTCTTC.

This clonotype was counted between two and nine times. This chain connects TRBV9 to TRBJ2-7; 11 nucleotides agree with TRBD2. CDR3 length equals 13 residues. Germline CDR1 and CDR2: SGDLS and YYNGEE. The junction had 2 bases not matched to a gene; V was cut back by 3 bases and J by 6 bases. In DNA, the CDR3 is TGTGCCAGCAGCGCGACTAGCGGGGCCGAGCAGTACTTC. Protein product: CASSATSGAEQYF. Full variable domain (rest looked up from reference TRBV9 and TRBJ2-7): DSGVTQTPKHLITATGQRVTLRCSPRSGDLSVYWYQQSLDQGLQFLIQYYNGEERAKGNILERFSAQQFPDLHSELNLSSLELGDSALYFCASSATSGAEQYFGPGTRLTVT.

The rearrangement uses TRBV3-1 and TRBJ1-6; D unclear. V lost 2 bases and J lost 14, with 16 bases in between. Germline V gene sequence: CDR1 LGHDT, CDR2 YNNKEL (reference sequence). The CDR3 covers 14 residues. The CDR3 loop reads CASSQQTMTWALHF. The CDR3 coding sequence is TGTGCCAGCAGCCAACAGACCATGACATGGGCCCTCCACTTT.

This clonotype was observed a handful of times. This chain joins TRBV9 and TRBJ1-1; D unresolved. The CDR3 is 13 amino acids. Trimming pared 3 bases from V and 6 bases from J, leaving 12 bases between. CDR1 SGDLS and CDR2 YYNGEE come from the germline V gene. CDR3 protein: CASSGPGVAEAFF. The DNA of the CDR3 is TGTGCCAGCAGCGGCCCCGGGGTCGCTGAAGCTTTCTTT.

The table lists this clonotype with a few counts. The chain recombines TRBV9 with TRBJ1-5; D remains unclear. The CDR3 spans 14 residues. V was pared by 0 bases and J by 5 bases, with 9 bases between. CDR1 is SGDLS and CDR2 is YYNGEE in the germline V gene. The DNA for the CDR3 is TGTGCCAGCAGCGTAGGGGGTCCCCATCAGCCCCAGCATTTT. Translation gives CASSVGGPHQPQHF.

The sample holds a few counts of this clonotype. The chain is built from TRBV12-3 or TRBV12-4 and TRBJ2-2; 7 bases fit TRBD1. The CDR3 runs 14 residues. With 6 bases clipped from V and 3 bases from J, the junction kept 4 bases outside the gene matches. Here the CDR3 DNA reads TGTGCCAGCAGAGGGACAGACTACACCGGGGAGCTGTTTTTT. Residues: CASRGTDYTGELFF.

V and J are TRBV9 and TRBJ2-2, with D unresolved. Per the germline V gene, CDR1 is SGDLS and CDR2 is YYNGEE. The V end lost 7 bases, the J end lost 7 bases, and 17 bases lay between the germline ends. This CDR3 is 14 amino acids long. The CDR3 region has the DNA TGTGCCAGCGAGAAAGTTTTGGGCGGCGGGGAGCTGTTTTTT. Protein sequence: CASEKVLGGGELFF.

This clonotype was counted between two and nine times. V is TRBV6-1 and J is TRBJ1-5; D is undetermined. V lost 6 bases and J 1 base, leaving 7 bases between the germline ends. The CDR3 covers 13 residues. The germline V gene encodes CDR1 MNHNS and CDR2 SASEGT. Here the CDR3 DNA reads TGTGCCAGCAGGGGTCGGAGCAATCAGCCCCAGCATTTT. Translating gives CASRGRSNQPQHF.

The chain carries TRBV4-3 and TRBJ2-2; 7 positions agree with TRBD2. The CDR3 runs to 19 residues. Germline loops: CDR1 LGHNA, CDR2 YSLEER. Unmatched junction bases numbered 15, after V lost 1 base and J lost 4 bases. CDR3 protein: CASSQVAGRGSEGTGELFF. CDR3 nucleotide sequence: TGCGCCAGCAGCCAAGTGGCGGGTCGCGGGAGCGAGGGCACCGGGGAGCTGTTTTTT.

This clonotype was recorded a few times. V is TRBV4-2 and J is TRBJ2-3, with a weak D call TRBD1 (6 bases). Germline CDR1 reads LGHNA; CDR2 reads YNFKEQ. Trimming cost V 0 bases and J 0 bases, with 13 bases left between them. The CDR3 is 17 residues long. CDR3: CASSQDPAGESTDTQYF. For the CDR3, the DNA is TGTGCCAGCAGCCAAGATCCTGCAGGGGAGAGCACAGATACGCAGTATTTT.

This chain links TRBV14 with TRBJ2-1, with TRBD1 as a possible D gene (5 bases). Germline V CDR1 and CDR2: SGHDN, FVKESK. This CDR3 has 15 residues. Trimming pared 1 base from V and 3 bases from J, leaving 10 bases between. CDR3 nucleotides: TGTGCCAGCAGCCAAGCCCAGGGCCGCTACAATGAGCAGTTCTTC. Translating gives CASSQAQGRYNEQFF.

This clonotype was seen a handful of times. The chain joins TRBV5-1 to TRBJ1-1; TRBD1 is a possible D gene (6 bases). Trimming left V 0 bases short and J 11 bases short, with 11 bases between. Germline values: CDR1 SGHRS, CDR2 YFSETQ. This CDR3 has 12 residues. This CDR3 is CASSLELGAAFF. CDR3 in DNA: TGCGCCAGCAGCTTGGAACTGGGGGCGGCTTTCTTT.